Each of the 13 T cell receptor beta chains below was sequenced from the same sample in a study of T cell changes during pregnancy in multiple sclerosis. The repertoire was sequenced with immunoSEQ multiplex PCR; TCRdb's copy has only in-frame clones and lacks some. The sample contains approximately 42,000 clones, roughly 80% of which appear only once. The sequenced sample was CD4+ T cells from peripheral blood mononuclear cells, obtained before pregnancy. These receptors all come from a female donor with multiple sclerosis, enrolled in a pregnancy study.

J is TRBJ1-1 and V is TRBV6-5; the D gene is possibly TRBD1 (6 bases). CDR1 and CDR2 from the germline V gene are MNHEY and SVGAGI. V was clipped by 0 bases and J by 3 bases, with 11 bases between them. The CDR3 contains 15 residues. As DNA, the CDR3 is TGTGCCAGCAGTTACTCGGGGGGGCAGGACACTGAAGCTTTCTTT. Translated, it gives CASSYSGGQDTEAFF.

The genes are TRBV14 and TRBJ2-7, with D unclear. Germline assignment: CDR1 SGHDN and CDR2 FVKESK. Trimming removed 0 bases from V and 3 bases from J, with 15 bases in between. The CDR3 runs 16 residues. CDR3: CASSQDHSLRYYEQYF. CDR3 DNA sequence: TGTGCCAGCAGCCAAGATCACAGCCTTAGATACTACGAGCAGTACTTC.

The chain carries TRBV30 and TRBJ1-5; D unclear. The CDR3 extends over 13 amino acids. V shed 2 bases and J shed 4 bases, with 9 bases lying between them. Germline V gives CDR1 GTSNPN, CDR2 SVGIG (reference sequence). The CDR3 reads CAWSYGRNQPQHF. In DNA, the CDR3 is TGTGCCTGGAGTTATGGCCGAAATCAGCCCCAGCATTTT.

CDR3 residues: CASSRGEGNQPQHF. The CDR3, as DNA: TGTGCCAGTAGTAGGGGAGAGGGCAATCAGCCCCAGCATTTT. The rearrangement joins TRBV19 to TRBJ1-5, with unresolved D. Germline-derived CDR1 and CDR2 are LNHDA and SQIVND (reference sequence). The CDR3 length is 14 residues. The ends were cut back, 4 bases at V and 2 bases at J, with 9 bases in the middle.

This clone showed up just once. The genes are TRBV18 and TRBJ2-5; 10 bases fit TRBD1. The junction had 9 bases not matched to a gene; V was cut back by 7 bases and J by 4 bases. Germline assignment: CDR1 KGHSH and CDR2 LQKENI. The CDR3 is 15 amino acids. Written as DNA, the CDR3 is TGTGCCAGCTTCCCGGGACAGGGGTTGGGAGAGACCCAGTACTTC. Protein: CASFPGQGLGETQYF. The full variable domain, rest sourced from reference TRBV18 and TRBJ2-5, is NAGVMQNPRHLVRRRGQEARLRCSPMKGHSHVYWYRQLPEEGLKFMVYLQKENIIDESGMPKERFSAEFPKEGPSILRIQQVVRGDSAAYFCASFPGQGLGETQYFGPGTRLLVL.

J is TRBJ2-5 and V is TRBV11-2; D ambiguous. Trimming cost V 6 bases and J 5 bases, with 10 bases left between them. The CDR3 has 12 residues. The V gene's germline CDR1 is SGHAT and CDR2 FQNNGV. CDR3 residues: CASRAGPETQYF. The CDR3 DNA reads TGTGCCAGCAGGGCAGGTCCGGAGACCCAGTACTTC.

The rearrangement links TRBV29-1 to TRBJ1-1; TRBD1 aligns across 8 bases. This CDR3 spans 15 amino acids. J was trimmed by 6 bases and V by 5 bases; bases with no gene match: 14. CDR1 is SQVTM, CDR2 ANQGSEA, per germline. The CDR3 DNA reads TGCAGCGTTCTTTATTTGGACAGGGCGAAATCTGAAGCTTTCTTT. This sequence encodes CSVLYLDRAKSEAFF.

The chain has TRBV7-2 and TRBJ1-2; tentatively, D is TRBD1 (6 bases). Deletions cut 2 bases from V and 4 bases from J, with 17 bases between. The CDR3 has 16 residues. Germline V CDR1 and CDR2: SGHTA, FQGNSA. CDR3 amino acids: CASSLSWGQAGYGYTF. The DNA of the CDR3 is TGTGCCAGCAGCTTAAGTTGGGGGCAGGCTGGCTATGGCTACACCTTC.

The gene calls are TRBV27 and TRBJ1-1, with D possibly being TRBD1 (5 bases). The CDR3 is 13 amino acids. Germline values: CDR1 MNHEY, CDR2 SMNVEV (reference sequence). V dropped 9 bases and J dropped 2 bases, with 13 bases sitting between them. CDR3 in amino acids: CASRGYINTEAFF. The CDR3 nucleotides are TGTGCCAGTAGGGGTTACATAAACACTGAAGCTTTCTTT.

The gene calls are TRBV7-9 and TRBJ1-2, with D unclear. V gave up 1 base and J gave up 7 bases, with 13 bases separating them. The CDR3 is 14 amino acids. The germline gives CDR1 SEHNR, CDR2 FQNEAQ (reference sequence). CDR3 DNA sequence: TGTGCCAGCAGCTTAGATCAGGAAGGAGGTGGCTACACCTTC. It yields the protein CASSLDQEGGGYTF.

The V call is TRBV9, the J call TRBJ2-3; D gene uncertain. Germline CDR1 and CDR2: SGDLS and YYNGEE. The CDR3 has 14 amino acids. Trimming cost V 2 bases and J 1 base, with 8 bases left between them. The CDR3: CASSVGIGTDTQYF. As DNA, the CDR3 is TGTGCCAGCAGCGTCGGTATCGGCACAGATACGCAGTATTTT.

V and J are TRBV7-3 and TRBJ2-2; possible D gene TRBD1, 5 bases. V was pared by 3 bases and J by 6 bases, with 11 bases between. Germline CDR1 is SGHTA and CDR2 is FQGTGA. This CDR3 spans 14 amino acids. The CDR3 here is CASSFRAWSGELFF. The CDR3 region has the DNA TGTGCCAGCAGCTTCAGGGCGTGGTCCGGGGAGCTGTTTTTT.

The V call is TRBV29-1, the J call TRBJ1-2; 10 nucleotides match TRBD1. CDR3 length: 11 residues. V trimming: 6 bases; J trimming: 6 bases; junction bases outside the gene matches: 1. CDR1 and CDR2 (germline): SQVTM, ANQGSEA. The CDR3 is CSVGTGDGYTF. The CDR3 nucleotides are TGCAGCGTGGGGACAGGGGATGGCTACACCTTC. Full variable domain (outside the CDR3, taken from reference TRBV29-1 and TRBJ1-2): SAVISQKPSRDICQRGTSLTIQCQVDSQVTMMFWYRQQPGQSLTLIATANQGSEATYESGFVIDKFPISRPNLTFSTLTVSNMSPEDSSIYLCSVGTGDGYTFGSGTRLTVV.